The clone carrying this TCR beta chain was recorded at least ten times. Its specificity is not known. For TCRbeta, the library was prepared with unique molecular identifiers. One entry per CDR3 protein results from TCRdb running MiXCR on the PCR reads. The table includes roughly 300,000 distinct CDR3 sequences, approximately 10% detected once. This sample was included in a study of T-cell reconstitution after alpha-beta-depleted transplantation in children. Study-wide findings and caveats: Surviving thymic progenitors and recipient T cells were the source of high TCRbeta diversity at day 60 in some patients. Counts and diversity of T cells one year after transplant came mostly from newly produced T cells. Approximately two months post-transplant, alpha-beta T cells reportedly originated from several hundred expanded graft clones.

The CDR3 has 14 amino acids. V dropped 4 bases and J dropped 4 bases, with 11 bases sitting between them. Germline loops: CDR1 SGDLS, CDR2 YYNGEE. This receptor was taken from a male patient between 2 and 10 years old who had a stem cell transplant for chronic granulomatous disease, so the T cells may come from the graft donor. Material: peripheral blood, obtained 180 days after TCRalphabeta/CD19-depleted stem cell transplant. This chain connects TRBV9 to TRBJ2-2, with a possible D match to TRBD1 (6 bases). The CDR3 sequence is CASSRQATTGELFF. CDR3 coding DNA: TGTGCCAGCAGCAGACAGGCGACCACCGGGGAGCTGTTTTTT.